A selection of T cell receptor beta chains follows, all from one sample in a study of T cells in localized non-small cell lung cancer. Repertoires were generated with immunoSEQ multiplex PCR, while TCRdb's copy carries only in-frame clones and drops some. Of some 72,000 clones listed, around four fifths are singletons. Sequenced here: peripheral blood, sampled before any cancer treatment. The source of these receptors is a man between 40 and 69 years old with stage I lung adenocarcinoma. The CDR3 runs from the conserved cysteine through the conserved F or W. The D gene is left open where the match is weak. Not every row has a clone size; where given, it reads once, few, many or a size class.

cdr3_nt: TGTGCCACCCGGACTGAGGGGGTGGTGTCTGAAGCTTTCTTT
cdr3_aa: CATRTEGVVSEAFF
clone_size: few
j_call: TRBJ1-1
v_call: TRBV6-5
d_call: -
cdr3_length: 14

cdr3_nt: TGCGCCAGCACCATGACATCCGTCGGGGGGGTTGATCAGCCCCAGCATTTT
cdr3_aa: CASTMTSVGGVDQPQHF
clone_size: -
j_call: TRBJ1-5
v_call: TRBV10-2
d_call: -
cdr3_length: 17

cdr3_nt: TGTGCCAGCAGTGCTTCGGCAGGGAACACCGGGGAGCTGTTTTTT
cdr3_aa: CASSASAGNTGELFF
clone_size: -
j_call: TRBJ2-2
v_call: TRBV9
d_call: -
cdr3_length: 15

cdr3_nt: TGTGCCAGCAGTTACCCGGGGTTGAGTGAAGCTTTCTTT
cdr3_aa: CASSYPGLSEAFF
clone_size: -
j_call: TRBJ1-1
v_call: TRBV6-5
d_call: -
cdr3_length: 13

cdr3_nt: TGTGCCAGCAGCCCTACTCCGGACAGGGGGCTGACCGGGGAGCTGTTTTTT
cdr3_aa: CASSPTPDRGLTGELFF
clone_size: -
j_call: TRBJ2-2
v_call: TRBV7-3
d_call: TRBD1
cdr3_length: 17

cdr3_nt: TGCGCCAGCAGCTTAGGACTAGCGGGAGGACCGAACCAAGAGACCCAGTACTTC
cdr3_aa: CASSLGLAGGPNQETQYF
clone_size: once
j_call: TRBJ2-5
v_call: TRBV5-1
d_call: TRBD2
cdr3_length: 18

cdr3_nt: TGCGCCAGCAGCCGAAGTACTAGCGGGCAAACCTACGAGCAGTACTTC
cdr3_aa: CASSRSTSGQTYEQYF
clone_size: -
j_call: TRBJ2-7
v_call: TRBV5-1
d_call: TRBD2
cdr3_length: 16

cdr3_nt: TGTGCCAGCAGCCCCCTTATAGGAAAACTGTTTTTT
cdr3_aa: CASSPLIGKLFF
clone_size: -
j_call: TRBJ1-4
v_call: TRBV28
d_call: -
cdr3_length: 12

cdr3_nt: TGTGCCAGCAGTGAGGAGGTTCGCTATGGCTACACCTTC
cdr3_aa: CASSEEVRYGYTF
clone_size: -
j_call: TRBJ1-2
v_call: TRBV6-1
d_call: -
cdr3_length: 13

cdr3_nt: TGCGCCACTAAAAGACGGACTAGCGGGCACCAAGAGACCCAGTACTTC
cdr3_aa: CATKRRTSGHQETQYF
clone_size: -
j_call: TRBJ2-5
v_call: TRBV5-1
d_call: TRBD2
cdr3_length: 16

cdr3_nt: TGTGCCAGCAGTTTCCCCGGACAGGGCAAGCAGTACTTC
cdr3_aa: CASSFPGQGKQYF
clone_size: -
j_call: TRBJ2-7
v_call: TRBV27
d_call: TRBD1
cdr3_length: 13

cdr3_nt: TGCGCCAGCAGCCCCAACGGGTATTTGAACACTGAAGCTTTCTTT
cdr3_aa: CASSPNGYLNTEAFF
clone_size: -
j_call: TRBJ1-1
v_call: TRBV5-1
d_call: -
cdr3_length: 15

cdr3_nt: TGCGCCAGCAGCTTGGTGCCTAGCGGTAACCCCCAGTTCTTC
cdr3_aa: CASSLVPSGNPQFF
clone_size: -
j_call: TRBJ2-1
v_call: TRBV5-1
d_call: TRBD2
cdr3_length: 14

cdr3_nt: TGCGCCAGCAGCACGGAAGGACAGGGTACAAAGACCCAGTACTTC
cdr3_aa: CASSTEGQGTKTQYF
clone_size: once
j_call: TRBJ2-5
v_call: TRBV5-1
d_call: TRBD1
cdr3_length: 15

cdr3_nt: TGTGCCAGCAACGGACAGGGGACATACGAGCAGTACTTC
cdr3_aa: CASNGQGTYEQYF
clone_size: once
j_call: TRBJ2-7
v_call: TRBV2
d_call: TRBD1
cdr3_length: 13